These T cell receptor beta chains were read from a single sample in a study of T-cell reconstitution after alpha-beta-depleted transplantation in children. From the PCR reads, TCRdb called clonotypes with MiXCR, one entry per CDR3 protein. The data hold about 110,000 distinct CDR3 sequences, with about 6.4% observed a single time. The sequencing here drew on PBMCs, mostly from graft donor cells, taken 360 days after TCRalphabeta/CD19-depleted stem cell transplant. Receptor source: a male patient aged 2 to 10 who had a stem cell transplant for acute lymphoblastic leukemia, so the T cells may come from the graft donor. The CDR3 runs from the conserved cysteine through the conserved F or W. A D gene is named only where the DNA matches it firmly. Where a row states a size, it is once, few, many or the class of an expanded clone; other rows omit it.

CDR3 DNA	CDR3 protein	CDR3 length	J gene	V gene	clone size	D gene
TGCGCCAGCAGGACTAGCGGGAGATACCCAGATACGCAGTATTTT	CASRTSGRYPDTQYF	15	TRBJ2-3	TRBV10-2	many	TRBD2
TGTGCCAGCAGCTTGGCTGGGGACTATGGCTACACCTTC	CASSLAGDYGYTF	13	TRBJ1-2	TRBV5-6	.	.
TGTGCCAGTACCCTCCGCCCAGGGGGCAATGAGCAGTTCTTC	CASTLRPGGNEQFF	14	TRBJ2-1	TRBV19	.	TRBD1
TGTGCCAGCAGTGACATGGGGAGAGAAAAACTGTTTTTT	CASSDMGREKLFF	13	TRBJ1-4	TRBV2	many	.
TGTGCCAGCAGTTACCGACTAGCGGGGCAAGAGACCCAGTACTTC	CASSYRLAGQETQYF	15	TRBJ2-5	TRBV6-5	many	TRBD2
TGTGCCATCCGTGCGGAGCCCCAAGTCGATGAGCAGTTCTTC	CAIRAEPQVDEQFF	14	TRBJ2-1	TRBV10-3	many	.
TGCACCCACGGAGCTGGGGGTGGCTACACCTTC	CTHGAGGGYTF	11	TRBJ1-2	TRBV20-1	many	.
TGTGCCAGCACTCGGGCCCTAGCTAACTATGGCTACACCTTC	CASTRALANYGYTF	14	TRBJ1-2	TRBV6-1	.	.
TGTGCCAGCAGCTTATTAGGCGGGAGAGGAACAGATACGCAGTATTTT	CASSLLGGRGTDTQYF	16	TRBJ2-3	TRBV7-3	.	TRBD2
TGCAGTGCTAGCGTTGTCTCCTACGAGCAGTACTTC	CSASVVSYEQYF	12	TRBJ2-7	TRBV20-1	many	.
TGTGCCAGCAGCCGGGGGATTCAGAAGAACACTGAAGCTTTCTTT	CASSRGIQKNTEAFF	15	TRBJ1-1	TRBV6-1	.	.
TGTGCCATCAGTGAGTATGTGGACGGCTATGGCTACACCTTC	CAISEYVDGYGYTF	14	TRBJ1-2	TRBV10-3	many	.
TGTGCCAGCAGTTTGGGCGGTCGCTCCTACGAGCAGTACTTC	CASSLGGRSYEQYF	14	TRBJ2-7	TRBV27	many	.
TGCAGTGCTCCCATCCCTAACTATGGCTACACCTTC	CSAPIPNYGYTF	12	TRBJ1-2	TRBV20-1	many	.
TGTGCCAGCAGTTCCTCCGTGGGAGGCACAGATACGCAGTATTTT	CASSSSVGGTDTQYF	15	TRBJ2-3	TRBV12-3/TRBV12-4	many	.
TGCACCGCGCAGAGGGGGGACCCTGAAGCTTTCTTT	CTAQRGDPEAFF	12	TRBJ1-1	TRBV29-1	many	.
TGTGCCATCAGGACAGGGGTGAGACGATACGAGCAGTACTTC	CAIRTGVRRYEQYF	14	TRBJ2-7	TRBV10-3	many	TRBD1
TGTGCCAGCAGCTTCGATATTCGGGACGAGCAGTACTTC	CASSFDIRDEQYF	13	TRBJ2-7	TRBV7-6	.	.
TGTGCCAGCAGCTTAGTGGGGGGGACTAATGAAAAACTGTTTTTT	CASSLVGGTNEKLFF	15	TRBJ1-4	TRBV7-2	few	.
TGTGCCAGCAGTTACTCGCTCAGGCAGATCAACACCGGGGAGCTGTTTTTT	CASSYSLRQINTGELFF	17	TRBJ2-2	TRBV6-2/TRBV6-3	.	.
TGCGCCAGCGGACAGAATTCACCCCTCCACTTT	CASGQNSPLHF	11	TRBJ1-6	TRBV10-2	few	.
TGTGCCAGCAGTTTACGGACTAGCGGGGGGGCAAGGACCGGGGAGCTGTTTTTT	CASSLRTSGGARTGELFF	18	TRBJ2-2	TRBV6-5	few	TRBD2
TGTGCCAGCAGCGGGGGCCCCTACAATGAGCAGTTCTTC	CASSGGPYNEQFF	13	TRBJ2-1	TRBV6-2/TRBV6-3	few	.
TGTGCCAGCAGCCAATCCTACGAGCAGTACTTC	CASSQSYEQYF	11	TRBJ2-7	TRBV3-1	many	.
TGTGCCAGCACCGATCCCCGACTAGCGGGGAGCTCCTACAATGAGCAGTTCTTC	CASTDPRLAGSSYNEQFF	18	TRBJ2-1	TRBV11-2	many	TRBD2
TGTGCCAGCTCACTGAGGGCTTCCCAAGGGGTGCAGTACTTC	CASSLRASQGVQYF	14	TRBJ2-7	TRBV18	few	.
TGTGCCAGCACCGTAACCAAGTTGGGGGTCGCCGGGGAGCTGTTTTTT	CASTVTKLGVAGELFF	16	TRBJ2-2	TRBV9	few	.
TGCAGTGCTCGTTCCGAGACGCCTGCCTACGAGCAGTACTTC	CSARSETPAYEQYF	14	TRBJ2-7	TRBV20-1	few	.
TGCAGCGTCACGGGGGGAGTGGACCTTAATAAGCAGTTCTTC	CSVTGGVDLNKQFF	14	TRBJ2-1	TRBV29-1	many	TRBD2
TGTGCCAGCAGTTCCCACCCCCTGGCCCTAGGCCGGGGCTACACCTTC	CASSSHPLALGRGYTF	16	TRBJ1-2	TRBV28	many	.
TGTGCCAGTAGGCCCTCACAAGAGACCCAGTACTTC	CASRPSQETQYF	12	TRBJ2-5	TRBV7-9	many	.
TGTGCCAGCAGTCTGGGACTTAAGGGCCCAGAAGAGACCCAGTACTTC	CASSLGLKGPEETQYF	16	TRBJ2-5	TRBV6-1	many	.
TGTGCCAGCAGCCCCAGCTACAATGAGCAGTTCTTC	CASSPSYNEQFF	12	TRBJ2-1	TRBV7-9	many	.
TGTGCCAGCAGTTACTCGAGCGGGGGGGTGCAGGATACGCAGTATTTT	CASSYSSGGVQDTQYF	16	TRBJ2-3	TRBV6-5	.	TRBD2
TGCAGTGCTAGATTCCCCGGGTTAGAGACCCAGTACTTC	CSARFPGLETQYF	13	TRBJ2-5	TRBV20-1	.	.
TGTGCCAGTCTTCGGGGTCCCGGGGAGCTGTTTTTT	CASLRGPGELFF	12	TRBJ2-2	TRBV25-1	many	.
TGCAGTGCTCTAGACAGTACAGCAAACTATGGCTACACCTTC	CSALDSTANYGYTF	14	TRBJ1-2	TRBV20-1	.	.
TGTGCCAGTAGTATCATGACTAGACGCCCGTCCTACAATGAGCAGTTCTTC	CASSIMTRRPSYNEQFF	17	TRBJ2-1	TRBV19	many	.
TGTGCCACCAGCAGGGGACTAGCGGGAAAAAATACGCAGTATTTT	CATSRGLAGKNTQYF	15	TRBJ2-3	TRBV15	many	TRBD2
TGTGCCACCAGTGACCCCGGGACAGGGGGCCGAGAGACCCAGTACTTC	CATSDPGTGGRETQYF	16	TRBJ2-5	TRBV24-1	many	TRBD1
TGTGCCAGCAGCTTGGATTGGCGACAGTACACTGAAGCTTTCTTT	CASSLDWRQYTEAFF	15	TRBJ1-1	TRBV5-5	few	.
TGCAGTGCTTCGGACGGCCACTCTGGAAACACCATATATTTT	CSASDGHSGNTIYF	14	TRBJ1-3	TRBV20-1	few	.
TGCGCCAGCAGCTTTAACACAGATACGCAGTATTTT	CASSFNTDTQYF	12	TRBJ2-3	TRBV5-1	many	.
TGTGCCAGCAGTTTCGGCCCAAGCTATGGCTACACCTTC	CASSFGPSYGYTF	13	TRBJ1-2	TRBV28	many	.
TGTGCCAGCAACCTAGGAGACAGGGAGTACGAGCAGTACTTC	CASNLGDREYEQYF	14	TRBJ2-7	TRBV9	many	TRBD1